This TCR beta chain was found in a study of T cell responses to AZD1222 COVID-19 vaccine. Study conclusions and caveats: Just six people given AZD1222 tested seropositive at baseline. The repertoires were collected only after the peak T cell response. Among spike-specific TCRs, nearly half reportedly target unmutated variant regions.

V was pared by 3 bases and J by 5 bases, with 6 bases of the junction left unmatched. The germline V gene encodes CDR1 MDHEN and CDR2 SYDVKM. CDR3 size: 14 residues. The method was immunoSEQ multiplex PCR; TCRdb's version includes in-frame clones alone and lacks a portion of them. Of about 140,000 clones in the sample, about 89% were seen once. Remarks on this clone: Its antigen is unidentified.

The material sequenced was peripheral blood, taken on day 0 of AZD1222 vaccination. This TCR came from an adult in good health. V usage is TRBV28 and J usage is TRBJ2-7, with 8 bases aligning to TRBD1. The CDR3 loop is CASSFRDRPHEQYF. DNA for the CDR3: TGTGCCAGCAGTTTTCGGGACAGGCCCCACGAGCAGTACTTC. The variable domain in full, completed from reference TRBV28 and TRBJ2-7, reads DVKVTQSSRYLVKRTGEKVFLECVQDMDHENMFWYRQDPGLGLRLIYFSYDVKMKEKGDIPEGYSVSREKKERFSLILESASTNQTSMYLCASSFRDRPHEQYFGPGTRLTVT.